This entry lists 8 T cell receptor beta chains sequenced from one sample in a study of blood T cell repertoires in COVID-19 (dated by TCRdb to about 2020). Libraries were made using the immunoSEQ multiplex PCR assay. TCRdb holds this immuneACCESS table with in-frame rearrangements only. Some clones are missing; in checked studies, unresolved V genes explain under half, and the rest has no known cause. In this sample the table shows 40,000 to 50,000 clones, less than 95% of which occur a single time. The ten largest clones capture just over 5% of the sample. The source material was peripheral blood. The receptor source for this set is a man between 65 and 79 years old with acute or convalescent COVID-19.

The rearrangement links TRBV6-5 to TRBJ1-1; 8 bases fit TRBD1. The germline CDR1 and CDR2 sequences are MNHEY and SVGAGI. The ends lost 5 bases at V and 6 bases at J; junction bases unmatched: 2. This CDR3 has 12 residues. CDR3 loop: CASSIQGAEAFF. The DNA for the CDR3 is TGTGCCAGCAGTATACAGGGGGCTGAAGCTTTCTTT.

This rearrangement joins TRBV7-9 to TRBJ2-5; TRBD2 aligns across 8 bases. Looked up from germline, CDR1 is SEHNR and CDR2 is FQNEAQ (reference sequence). The CDR3 runs to 15 residues. The V and J ends lost 2 bases and 4 bases, in that order; junction bases with no gene match: 6. CDR3 residues: CASSLRAGGVETQYF. CDR3 sequence (DNA): TGTGCCAGCAGCTTAAGGGCGGGGGGCGTAGAGACCCAGTACTTC.

J is TRBJ2-7 and V is TRBV4-3, with D possibly being TRBD2 (5 bases). The germline V gene encodes CDR1 LGHNA and CDR2 YSLEER. The CDR3 length is 13 residues. V was cut by 5 bases and J by 3 bases, with 11 bases left in between. DNA of the CDR3: TGCGCCAGCAGCTACGGACTGGGCTACGAGCAGTACTTC. It is translated as CASSYGLGYEQYF.

The J gene is TRBJ2-7, the V gene TRBV7-8; 12 positions agree with TRBD2. Germline V lookup: CDR1 SGHVS, CDR2 FQNEAQ. The CDR3 loop spans 16 amino acids. The junction had 7 bases not matched to a gene; V was cut back by 1 base and J by 6 bases. CDR3 sequence: CASSLERGLAGPEQYF. CDR3 in DNA: TGTGCCAGCAGCTTAGAACGAGGACTAGCGGGGCCCGAGCAGTACTTC.

The gene calls are TRBV7-8 and TRBJ2-2, with 12 bases matching TRBD2. V dropped 3 bases and J dropped 2; count of bases not matched to a gene: 4. The CDR3 spans 17 residues. CDR1 and CDR2 (germline): SGHVS, FQNEAQ. CDR3 in amino acids: CASSLSSGGGNTGELFF. The CDR3 bases are TGTGCCAGCAGCTTGTCTAGCGGGGGGGGTAACACCGGGGAGCTGTTTTTT.

This clone was seen just once. The chain has TRBV27 and TRBJ1-2, with a tentative D call TRBD1 (5 bases). Trimming took 6 bases from V and 2 from J, leaving 13 bases between them. This CDR3 contains 14 residues. Germline V gives CDR1 MNHEY, CDR2 SMNVEV (reference sequence). CDR3 loop: CASRRDRSNYGYTF. The DNA for the CDR3 is TGTGCCAGCAGAAGAGACAGATCGAACTATGGCTACACCTTC.

The chain links TRBV30 to TRBJ2-5, with a possible D match to TRBD2 (5 bases). V lost 3 bases to trimming and J lost 1 base, with 9 bases between them. CDR3 length: 13 amino acids. Germline loops: CDR1 GTSNPN, CDR2 SVGIG (reference sequence). CDR3 sequence reads: CAWRRESQETQYF. CDR3 in DNA: TGTGCCTGGAGGAGGGAATCCCAAGAGACCCAGTACTTC.

The V call is TRBV6-4, the J call TRBJ2-7, with D uncertain. Germline V CDR1 and CDR2: MRHNA, SNTAGT. V shed 4 bases and J shed 2 bases, with 12 bases lying between them. The CDR3 covers 14 residues. The CDR3 bases are TGTGCCAGCAGTGCCGTAACAGTAACCTACGAGCAGTACTTC. It yields the protein CASSAVTVTYEQYF.